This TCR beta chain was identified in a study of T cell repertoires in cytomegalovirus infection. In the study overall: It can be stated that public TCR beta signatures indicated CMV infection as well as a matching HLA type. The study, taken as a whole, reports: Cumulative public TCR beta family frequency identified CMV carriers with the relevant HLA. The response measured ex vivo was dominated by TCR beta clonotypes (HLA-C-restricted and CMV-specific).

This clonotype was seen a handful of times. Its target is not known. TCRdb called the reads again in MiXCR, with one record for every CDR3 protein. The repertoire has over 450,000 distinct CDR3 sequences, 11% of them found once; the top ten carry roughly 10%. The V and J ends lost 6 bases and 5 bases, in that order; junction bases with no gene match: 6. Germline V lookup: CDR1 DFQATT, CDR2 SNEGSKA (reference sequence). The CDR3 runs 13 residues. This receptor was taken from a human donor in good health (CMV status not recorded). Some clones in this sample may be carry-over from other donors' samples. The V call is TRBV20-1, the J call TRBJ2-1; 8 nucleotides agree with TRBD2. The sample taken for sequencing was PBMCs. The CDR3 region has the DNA TGCAGTGCCCCGAGAGCGGGGGACAATGAGCAGTTCTTC. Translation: CSAPRAGDNEQFF.